Below are 5 T cell receptor beta chains sequenced from a single sample in a study of T cell responses to AZD1222 COVID-19 vaccine. The assay was immunoSEQ multiplex PCR, and TCRdb's table has in-frame clones only and misses some. The data contain 130,000 or so clones, roughly 90% of them singletons. Specimen: peripheral blood, collected on day 0 of AZD1222 vaccination. The source of these receptors is an adult in good health.

This chain links TRBV9 with TRBJ1-3, with D tentatively TRBD1 (6 bases). Trimming took off 3 bases at V and 0 bases at J, with 7 bases between the two ends. This CDR3 spans 14 amino acids. The germline V gene has CDR1 SGDLS and CDR2 YYNGEE. The CDR3: CASSGTDSGNTIYF. CDR3 nucleotides: TGTGCCAGCAGCGGGACAGACTCTGGAAACACCATATATTTT.

The CDR3 spells CASSQDSTSYEQYF. The DNA of the CDR3 is TGCGCCAGCAGCCAAGATTCGACCTCCTACGAGCAGTACTTC. The genes are TRBV4-1 and TRBJ2-7; D gene unclear. The CDR3 contains 14 residues. The V end was cut by 0 bases, the J end by 0 bases, with 6 bases between. Germline assignment: CDR1 MGHRA and CDR2 YSYEKL.

This sequence joins TRBV10-3 and TRBJ1-2, with D tentatively TRBD1 (5 bases). Germline V gene lookup returns CDR1 ENHRY and CDR2 SYGVKD. This CDR3 contains 11 residues. V was shortened by 4 bases and J by 8 bases, with 8 bases between the two germline ends. The CDR3 DNA reads TGTGCCATCAGTGCTGGGGACGGCTACACCTTC. Translation: CAISAGDGYTF.

The rearrangement links TRBV5-6 to TRBJ2-7; the match to TRBD2 covers 9 bases. This CDR3 comprises 14 residues. Trimming removed 2 bases from V and 5 bases from J; junction bases left unmatched: 5. Germline lookup yields CDR1 SGHDT and CDR2 YYEEEE. The CDR3 loop reads CASSLGLAWNEQYF. CDR3 coding DNA: TGTGCCAGCAGCTTAGGACTAGCGTGGAACGAGCAGTACTTC.

The V and J genes are TRBV4-1 and TRBJ2-1; the match to TRBD2 covers 11 bases. The germline CDR1 and CDR2 sequences are MGHRA and YSYEKL. CDR3 length: 16 amino acids. J was trimmed by 4 bases and V by 1 base; bases with no gene match: 3. In DNA form, the CDR3 reads TGCGCCAGCAGCCAAGGACTAGCGGGGCGATACAATGAGCAGTTCTTC. Amino acids: CASSQGLAGRYNEQFF.